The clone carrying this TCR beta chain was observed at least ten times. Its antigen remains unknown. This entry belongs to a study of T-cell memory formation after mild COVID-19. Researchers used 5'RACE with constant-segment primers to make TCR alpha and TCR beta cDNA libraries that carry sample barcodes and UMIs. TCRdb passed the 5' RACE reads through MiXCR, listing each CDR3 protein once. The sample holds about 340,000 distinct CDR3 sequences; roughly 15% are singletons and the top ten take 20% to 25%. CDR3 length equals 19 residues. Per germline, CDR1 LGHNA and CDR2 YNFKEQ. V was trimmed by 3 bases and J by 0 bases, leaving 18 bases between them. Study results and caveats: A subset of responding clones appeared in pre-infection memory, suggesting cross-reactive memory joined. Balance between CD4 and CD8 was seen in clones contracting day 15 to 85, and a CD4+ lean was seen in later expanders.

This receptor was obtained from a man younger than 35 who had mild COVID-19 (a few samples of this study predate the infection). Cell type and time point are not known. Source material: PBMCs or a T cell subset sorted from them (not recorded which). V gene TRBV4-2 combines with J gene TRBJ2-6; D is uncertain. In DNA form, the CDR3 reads TGTGCCAGCAGCCAGGCTAGACCTGGTCGGGCCTCTGGGGCCAACGTCCTGACTTTC. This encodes CASSQARPGRASGANVLTF.